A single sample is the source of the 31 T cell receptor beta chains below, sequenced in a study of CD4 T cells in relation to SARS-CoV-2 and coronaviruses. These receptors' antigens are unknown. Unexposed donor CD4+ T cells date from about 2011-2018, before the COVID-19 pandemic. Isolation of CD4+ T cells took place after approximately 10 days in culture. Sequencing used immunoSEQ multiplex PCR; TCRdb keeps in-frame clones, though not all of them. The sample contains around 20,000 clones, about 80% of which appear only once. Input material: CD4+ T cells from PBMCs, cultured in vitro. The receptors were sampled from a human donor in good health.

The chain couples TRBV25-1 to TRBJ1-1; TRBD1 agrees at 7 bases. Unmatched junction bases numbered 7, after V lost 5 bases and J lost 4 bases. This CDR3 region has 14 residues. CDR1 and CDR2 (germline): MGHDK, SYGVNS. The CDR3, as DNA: TGTGCCAGCAGTTTCAGGGGGAAGAGCACTGAAGCTTTCTTT. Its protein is CASSFRGKSTEAFF.

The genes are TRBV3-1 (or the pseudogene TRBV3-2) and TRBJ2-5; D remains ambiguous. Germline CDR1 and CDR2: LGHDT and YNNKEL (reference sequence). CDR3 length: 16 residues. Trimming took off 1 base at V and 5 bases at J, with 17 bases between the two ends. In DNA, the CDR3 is TGTGCCAGCAGCCAAGTAGGCTTTCGAGGCTCCGAGACCCAGTACTTC. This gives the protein CASSQVGFRGSETQYF.

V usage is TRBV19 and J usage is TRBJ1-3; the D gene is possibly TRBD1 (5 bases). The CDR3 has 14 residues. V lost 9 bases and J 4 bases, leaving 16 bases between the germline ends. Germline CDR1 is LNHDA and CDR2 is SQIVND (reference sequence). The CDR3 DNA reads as TGTGCCAGCCAGGGCCGCTCAGGAGGAAACACCATATATTTT. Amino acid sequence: CASQGRSGGNTIYF. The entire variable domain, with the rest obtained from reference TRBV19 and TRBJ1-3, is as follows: DGGITQSPKYLFRKEGQNVTLSCEQNLNHDAMYWYRQDPGQGLRLIYYSQIVNDFQKGDIAEGYSVSREKKESFPLTVTSAQKNPTAFYLCASQGRSGGNTIYFGEGSWLTVV.

In nucleotides, the CDR3 is TGTGCCAGCAGTGTAAGGACTAGCGGCTCCTACGAGCAGTACTTC. It yields the protein CASSVRTSGSYEQYF. The chain carries TRBV25-1 and TRBJ2-7; 10 nucleotides line up with TRBD2. In germline, CDR1 is MGHDK, CDR2 SYGVNS. CDR3 length equals 15 residues. J lost 0 bases, V lost 4 bases, and 3 bases had no gene match.

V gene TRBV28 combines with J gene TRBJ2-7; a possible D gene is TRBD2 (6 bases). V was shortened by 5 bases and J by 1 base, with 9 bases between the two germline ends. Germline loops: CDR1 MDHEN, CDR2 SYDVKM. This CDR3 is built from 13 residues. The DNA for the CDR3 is TGTGCCAGCAGTCCCGGGGGATCCTACGAGCAGTACTTC. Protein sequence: CASSPGGSYEQYF.

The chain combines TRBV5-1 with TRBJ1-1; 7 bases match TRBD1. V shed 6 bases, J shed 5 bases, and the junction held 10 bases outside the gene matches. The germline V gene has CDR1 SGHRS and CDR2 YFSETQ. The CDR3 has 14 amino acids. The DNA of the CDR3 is TGCGCCAGCACCCAAGACAGGGAGGGAACTGAAGCTTTCTTT. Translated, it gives CASTQDREGTEAFF.

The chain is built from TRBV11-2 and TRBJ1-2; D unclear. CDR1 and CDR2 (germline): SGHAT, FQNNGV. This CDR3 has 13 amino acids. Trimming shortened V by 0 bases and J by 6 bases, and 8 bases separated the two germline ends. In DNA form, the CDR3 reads TGTGCCAGCAGCTTAGACGGATTGCATGGCTACACCTTC. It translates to CASSLDGLHGYTF.

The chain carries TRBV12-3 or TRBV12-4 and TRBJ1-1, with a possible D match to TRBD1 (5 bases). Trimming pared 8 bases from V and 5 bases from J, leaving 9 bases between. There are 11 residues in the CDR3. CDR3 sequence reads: CASGARTEAFF. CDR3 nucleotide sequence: TGTGCCAGCGGGGCACGGACTGAAGCTTTCTTT.

The CDR3 region is CASSLVAQPQHF. CDR3 nucleotides: TGTGCCAGCAGTTTAGTAGCCCAGCCCCAGCATTTT. The gene calls are TRBV28 and TRBJ1-5; no reliable D call. V lost 2 bases, J lost 7 bases, and 6 bases lay in between. This CDR3 is 12 amino acids long. Germline CDR1 MDHEN, CDR2 SYDVKM. The variable domain in full, with the rest retrieved from reference TRBV28 and TRBJ1-5, is DVKVTQSSRYLVKRTGEKVFLECVQDMDHENMFWYRQDPGLGLRLIYFSYDVKMKEKGDIPEGYSVSREKKERFSLILESASTNQTSMYLCASSLVAQPQHFGDGTRLSIL.

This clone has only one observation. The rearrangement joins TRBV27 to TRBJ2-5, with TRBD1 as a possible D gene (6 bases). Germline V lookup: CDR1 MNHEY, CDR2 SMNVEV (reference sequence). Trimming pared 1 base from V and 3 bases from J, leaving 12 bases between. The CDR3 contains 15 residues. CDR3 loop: CASSLWPGAKETQYF. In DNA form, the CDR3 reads TGTGCCAGCAGTTTATGGCCAGGGGCTAAAGAGACCCAGTACTTC.

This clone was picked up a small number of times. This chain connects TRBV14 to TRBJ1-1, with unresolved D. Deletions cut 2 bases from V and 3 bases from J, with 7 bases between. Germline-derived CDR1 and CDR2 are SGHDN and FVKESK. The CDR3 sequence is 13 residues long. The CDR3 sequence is CASSQLSDTEAFF. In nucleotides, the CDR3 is TGTGCCAGCAGCCAACTATCTGACACTGAAGCTTTCTTT. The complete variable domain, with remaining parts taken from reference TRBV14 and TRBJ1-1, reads EAGVTQFPSHSVIEKGQTVTLRCDPISGHDNLYWYRRVMGKEIKFLLHFVKESKQDESGMPNNRFLAERTGGTYSTLKVQPAELEDSGVYFCASSQLSDTEAFFGQGTRLTVV.

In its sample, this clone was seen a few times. CDR3 region: CASSQNPAGEQFF. Here the CDR3 DNA reads TGTGCCAGCAGCCAAAACCCCGCCGGGGAGCAGTTCTTC. The chain links TRBV5-4 to TRBJ2-1; D is unclear. The V gene's germline CDR1 is SGHNT and CDR2 YYREEE (reference sequence). With 4 bases removed from V and 10 bases from J, the gap between germline ends came to 15 bases. The CDR3 has 13 residues.

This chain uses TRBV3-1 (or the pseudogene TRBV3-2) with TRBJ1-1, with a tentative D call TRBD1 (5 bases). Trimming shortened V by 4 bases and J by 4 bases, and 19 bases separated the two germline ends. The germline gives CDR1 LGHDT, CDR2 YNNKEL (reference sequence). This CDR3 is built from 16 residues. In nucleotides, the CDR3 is TGTGCCAGCAGCCTAAGGACCGGGGCCTTTGGCACTGAAGCTTTCTTT. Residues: CASSLRTGAFGTEAFF.

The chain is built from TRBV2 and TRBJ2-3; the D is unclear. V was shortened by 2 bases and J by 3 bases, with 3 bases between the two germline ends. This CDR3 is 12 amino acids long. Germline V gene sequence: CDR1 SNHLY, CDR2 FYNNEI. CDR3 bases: TGTGCCAGCAGTGAATGGACAGATACGCAGTATTTT. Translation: CASSEWTDTQYF.

CDR3 nucleotide sequence: TGTGCCAGCAGTCTGGGACAGCCCGAAATGCCCCAGCATTTT. Its protein product is CASSLGQPEMPQHF. The chain is built from TRBV6-5 and TRBJ1-5; TRBD1 agrees at 7 bases. J was trimmed by 9 bases and V by 5 bases; bases with no gene match: 10. Looked up from germline, CDR1 is MNHEY and CDR2 is SVGAGI. The CDR3 has 14 residues.

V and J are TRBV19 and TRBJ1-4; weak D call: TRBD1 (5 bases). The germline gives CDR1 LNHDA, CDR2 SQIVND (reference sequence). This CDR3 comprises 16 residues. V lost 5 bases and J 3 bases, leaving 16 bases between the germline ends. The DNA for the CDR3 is TGTGCCAGTAGTCCGAACGGACACCTCTCTAATGAAAAACTGTTTTTT. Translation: CASSPNGHLSNEKLFF.

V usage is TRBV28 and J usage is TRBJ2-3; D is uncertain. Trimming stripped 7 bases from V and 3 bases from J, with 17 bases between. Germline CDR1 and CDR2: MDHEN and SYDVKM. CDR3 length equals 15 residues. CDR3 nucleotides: TGTGCCAGCACTATCTCCCCCCCCTCGACAGATACGCAGTATTTT. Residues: CASTISPPSTDTQYF. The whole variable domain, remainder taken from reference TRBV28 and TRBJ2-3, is DVKVTQSSRYLVKRTGEKVFLECVQDMDHENMFWYRQDPGLGLRLIYFSYDVKMKEKGDIPEGYSVSREKKERFSLILESASTNQTSMYLCASTISPPSTDTQYFGPGTRLTVL.

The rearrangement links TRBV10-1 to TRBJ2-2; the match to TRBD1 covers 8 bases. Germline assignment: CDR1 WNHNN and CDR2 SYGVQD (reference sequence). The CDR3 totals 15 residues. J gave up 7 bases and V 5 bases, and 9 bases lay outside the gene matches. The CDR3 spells CASSIDRGSNGELFF. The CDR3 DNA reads TGCGCCAGCAGTATCGACAGGGGCAGTAACGGGGAGCTGTTTTTT.

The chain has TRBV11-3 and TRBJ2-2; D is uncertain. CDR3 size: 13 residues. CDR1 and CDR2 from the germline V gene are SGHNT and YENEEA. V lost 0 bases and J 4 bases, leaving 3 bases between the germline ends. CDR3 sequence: CASSLEGTGELFF. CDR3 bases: TGTGCCAGCAGCTTAGAAGGCACCGGGGAGCTGTTTTTT. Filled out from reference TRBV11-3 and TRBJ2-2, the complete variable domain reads EAGVVQSPRYKIIEKKQPVAFWCNPISGHNTLYWYLQNLGQGPELLIRYENEEAVDDSQLPKDRFSAERLKGVDSTLKIQPAELGDSAVYLCASSLEGTGELFFGEGSRLTVL.

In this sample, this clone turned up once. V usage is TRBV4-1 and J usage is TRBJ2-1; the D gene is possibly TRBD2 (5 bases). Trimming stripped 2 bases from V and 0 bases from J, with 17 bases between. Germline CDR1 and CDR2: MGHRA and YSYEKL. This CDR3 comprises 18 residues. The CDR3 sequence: CASSQLPHTGSSYNEQFF. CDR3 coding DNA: TGCGCCAGCAGCCAATTGCCTCACACGGGGTCCTCCTACAATGAGCAGTTCTTC.

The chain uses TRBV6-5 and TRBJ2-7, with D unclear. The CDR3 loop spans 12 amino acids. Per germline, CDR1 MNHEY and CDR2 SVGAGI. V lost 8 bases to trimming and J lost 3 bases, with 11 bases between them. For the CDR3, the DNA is TGTGCCAGCTCGGCAAGCCACTACGAGCAGTACTTC. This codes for CASSASHYEQYF.

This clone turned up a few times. As DNA, the CDR3 is TGTGCCAGCAGCCCAGGGGGCTACGAGCAGTACTTC. As protein: CASSPGGYEQYF. V and J are TRBV11-2 and TRBJ2-7, with TRBD1 matching 7 bases. J lost 3 bases, V lost 5 bases, and 1 base had no gene match. Germline CDR1 and CDR2: SGHAT and FQNNGV. CDR3 length equals 12 residues. The complete variable domain, with remaining parts taken from reference TRBV11-2 and TRBJ2-7, reads EAGVAQSPRYKIIEKRQSVAFWCNPISGHATLYWYQQILGQGPKLLIQFQNNGVVDDSQLPKDRFSAERLKGVDSTLKIQPAKLEDSAVYLCASSPGGYEQYFGPGTRLTVT.

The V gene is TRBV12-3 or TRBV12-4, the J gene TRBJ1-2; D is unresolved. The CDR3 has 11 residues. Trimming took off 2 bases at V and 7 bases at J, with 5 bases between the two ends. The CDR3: CASSLRGGYTF. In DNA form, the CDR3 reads TGTGCCAGCAGTTTAAGAGGTGGCTACACCTTC.

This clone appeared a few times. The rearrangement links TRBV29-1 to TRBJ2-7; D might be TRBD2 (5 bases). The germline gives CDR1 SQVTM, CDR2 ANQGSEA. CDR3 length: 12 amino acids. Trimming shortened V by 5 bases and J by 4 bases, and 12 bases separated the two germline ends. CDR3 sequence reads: CSVRGSHYEQYF. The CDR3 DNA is TGCAGCGTTCGAGGGTCTCATTACGAGCAGTACTTC.

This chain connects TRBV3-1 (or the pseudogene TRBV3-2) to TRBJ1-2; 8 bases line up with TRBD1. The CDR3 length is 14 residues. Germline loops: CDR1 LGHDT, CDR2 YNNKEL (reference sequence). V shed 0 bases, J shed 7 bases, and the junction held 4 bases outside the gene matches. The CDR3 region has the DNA TGTGCCAGCAGCCAAGAGGCAGGGGGCAGTGGCTACACCTTC. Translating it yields CASSQEAGGSGYTF.

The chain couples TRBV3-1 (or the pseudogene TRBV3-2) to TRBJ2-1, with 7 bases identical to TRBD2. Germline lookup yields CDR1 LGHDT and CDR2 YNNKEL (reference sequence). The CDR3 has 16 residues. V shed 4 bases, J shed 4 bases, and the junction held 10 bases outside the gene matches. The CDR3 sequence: CASSPGGRGTYNEQFF. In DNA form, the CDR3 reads TGTGCCAGCAGCCCGGGGGGAAGGGGCACTTACAATGAGCAGTTCTTC.

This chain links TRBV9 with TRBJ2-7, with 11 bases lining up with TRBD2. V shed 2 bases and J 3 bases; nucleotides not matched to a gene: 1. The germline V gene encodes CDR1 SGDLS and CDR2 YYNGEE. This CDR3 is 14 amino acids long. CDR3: CASSVLAGGYEQYF. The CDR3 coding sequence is TGTGCCAGCAGCGTGCTAGCGGGGGGCTACGAGCAGTACTTC.

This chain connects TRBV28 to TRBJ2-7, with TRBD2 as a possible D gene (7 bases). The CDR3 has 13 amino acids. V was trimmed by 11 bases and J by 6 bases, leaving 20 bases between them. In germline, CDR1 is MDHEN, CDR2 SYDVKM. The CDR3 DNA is TGTGCCCTTCGGCGAGGGGGAGGGGCCGAGCAGTACTTC. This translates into CALRRGGGAEQYF.

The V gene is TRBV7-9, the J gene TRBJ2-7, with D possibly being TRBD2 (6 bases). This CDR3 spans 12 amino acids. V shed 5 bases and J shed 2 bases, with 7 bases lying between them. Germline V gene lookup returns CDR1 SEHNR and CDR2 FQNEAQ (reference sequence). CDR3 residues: CASSGLTYEQYF. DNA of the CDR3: TGTGCCAGCAGCGGACTAACCTACGAGCAGTACTTC.

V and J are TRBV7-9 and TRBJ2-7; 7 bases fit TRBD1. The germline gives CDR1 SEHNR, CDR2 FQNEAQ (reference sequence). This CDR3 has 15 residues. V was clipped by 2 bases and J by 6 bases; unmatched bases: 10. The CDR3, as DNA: TGTGCCAGCAGCTTATCCGCTACAGGGGTTGGCGAGCAGTACTTC. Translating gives CASSLSATGVGEQYF.

As DNA, the CDR3 is TGCGCCAGCAGCCGTCATTTCCGGTCGGGACAGGAGAACTACGAGCAGTACTTC. Translated, it gives CASSRHFRSGQENYEQYF. This chain joins TRBV4-1 and TRBJ2-7; 8 nucleotides agree with TRBD1. The trim removed 4 bases at V and 3 bases at J, leaving 17 bases unmatched. The CDR3 is 18 residues long. Germline loops: CDR1 MGHRA, CDR2 YSYEKL.